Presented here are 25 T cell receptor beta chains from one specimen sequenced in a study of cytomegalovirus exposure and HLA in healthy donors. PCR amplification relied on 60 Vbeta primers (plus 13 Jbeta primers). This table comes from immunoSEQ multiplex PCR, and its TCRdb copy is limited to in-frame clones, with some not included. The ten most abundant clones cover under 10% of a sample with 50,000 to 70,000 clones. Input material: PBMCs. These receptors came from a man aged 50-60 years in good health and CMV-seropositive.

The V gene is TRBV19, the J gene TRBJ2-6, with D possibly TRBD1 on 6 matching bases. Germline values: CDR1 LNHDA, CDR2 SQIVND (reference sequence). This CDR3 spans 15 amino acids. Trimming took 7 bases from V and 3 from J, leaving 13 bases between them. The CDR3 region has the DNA TGTGCCAGTAATCCAGGGGCAGATGGGGCCAACGTCCTGACTTTC. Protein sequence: CASNPGADGANVLTF. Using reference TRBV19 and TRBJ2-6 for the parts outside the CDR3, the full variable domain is DGGITQSPKYLFRKEGQNVTLSCEQNLNHDAMYWYRQDPGQGLRLIYYSQIVNDFQKGDIAEGYSVSREKKESFPLTVTSAQKNPTAFYLCASNPGADGANVLTFGAGSRLTVL.

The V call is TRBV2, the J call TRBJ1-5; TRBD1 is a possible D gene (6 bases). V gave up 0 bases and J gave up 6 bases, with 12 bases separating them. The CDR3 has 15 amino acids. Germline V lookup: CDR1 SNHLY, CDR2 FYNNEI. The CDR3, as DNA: TGTGCCAGCAGTGAAGCAGGGGGGGCAGGTCAGCCCCAGCATTTT. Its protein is CASSEAGGAGQPQHF.

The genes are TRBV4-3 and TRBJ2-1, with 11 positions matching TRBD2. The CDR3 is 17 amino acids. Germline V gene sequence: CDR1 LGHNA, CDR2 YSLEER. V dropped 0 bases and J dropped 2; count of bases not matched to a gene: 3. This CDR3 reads CASSQDIAGGPYNEQFF. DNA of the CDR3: TGCGCCAGCAGCCAAGATATAGCGGGGGGGCCCTACAATGAGCAGTTCTTC.

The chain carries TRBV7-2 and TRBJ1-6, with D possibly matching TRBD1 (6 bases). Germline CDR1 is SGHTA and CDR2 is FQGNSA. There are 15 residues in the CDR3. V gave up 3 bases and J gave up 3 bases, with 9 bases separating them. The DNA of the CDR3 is TGTGCCAGCAGCTTGGCGGACAGCTATAATTCACCCCTCCACTTT. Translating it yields CASSLADSYNSPLHF.

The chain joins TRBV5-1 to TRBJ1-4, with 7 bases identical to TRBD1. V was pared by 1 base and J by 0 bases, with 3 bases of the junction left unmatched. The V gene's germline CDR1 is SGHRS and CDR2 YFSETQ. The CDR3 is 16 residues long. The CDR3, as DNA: TGCGCCAGCAGCTTGCAGGGGGGAACAACTAATGAAAAACTGTTTTTT. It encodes CASSLQGGTTNEKLFF.

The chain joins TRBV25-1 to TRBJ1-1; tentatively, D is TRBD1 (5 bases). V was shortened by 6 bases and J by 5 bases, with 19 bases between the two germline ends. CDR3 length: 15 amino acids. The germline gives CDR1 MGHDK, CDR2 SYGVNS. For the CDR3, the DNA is TGTGCCAGCAGCCCAGAAGGCGAGGGGAGGACTGAAGCTTTCTTT. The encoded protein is CASSPEGEGRTEAFF.

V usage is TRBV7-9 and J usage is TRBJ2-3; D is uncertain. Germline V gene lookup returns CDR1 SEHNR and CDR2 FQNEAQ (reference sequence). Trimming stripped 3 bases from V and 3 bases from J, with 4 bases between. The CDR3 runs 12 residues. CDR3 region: CASSFSTDTQYF. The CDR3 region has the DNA TGTGCCAGCAGCTTTTCAACAGATACGCAGTATTTT.

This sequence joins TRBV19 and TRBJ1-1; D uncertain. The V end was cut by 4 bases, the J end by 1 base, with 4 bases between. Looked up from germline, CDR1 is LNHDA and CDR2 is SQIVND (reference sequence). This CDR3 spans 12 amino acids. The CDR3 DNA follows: TGTGCCAGTAGTAGCGGGAACACTGAAGCTTTCTTT. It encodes CASSSGNTEAFF.

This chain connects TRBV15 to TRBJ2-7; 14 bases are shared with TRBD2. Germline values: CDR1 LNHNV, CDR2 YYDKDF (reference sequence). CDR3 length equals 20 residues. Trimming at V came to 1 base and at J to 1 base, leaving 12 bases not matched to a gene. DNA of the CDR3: TGTGCCACCAGCAGAGGGTCTATAAAGACTAGCGGGGGGGATTCCTACGAGCAGTACTTC. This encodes CATSRGSIKTSGGDSYEQYF.

CDR3 DNA sequence: TGCGCCAGCAGCCAAGATCCCAGGGGGAATTCCTACGAGCAGTACTTC. Residues: CASSQDPRGNSYEQYF. The chain combines TRBV4-3 with TRBJ2-7; 7 bases align to TRBD1. The CDR3 is 16 residues long. In germline, CDR1 is LGHNA, CDR2 YSLEER. Trimming removed 0 bases from V and 1 base from J; junction bases left unmatched: 6.

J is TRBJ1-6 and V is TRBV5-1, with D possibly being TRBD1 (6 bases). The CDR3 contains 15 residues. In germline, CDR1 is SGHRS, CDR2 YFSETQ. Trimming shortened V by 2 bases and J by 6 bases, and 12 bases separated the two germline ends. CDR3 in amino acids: CASSLSTGSNSPLHF. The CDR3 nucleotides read TGCGCCAGCAGCTTATCCACAGGGAGTAATTCACCCCTCCACTTT.

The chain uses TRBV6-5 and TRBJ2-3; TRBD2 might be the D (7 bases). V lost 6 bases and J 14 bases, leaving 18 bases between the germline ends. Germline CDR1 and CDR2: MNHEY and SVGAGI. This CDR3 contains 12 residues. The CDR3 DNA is TGTGCCAGCAGCGGCGGGGGCTTATTGTGGTATTTT. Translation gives CASSGGGLLWYF.

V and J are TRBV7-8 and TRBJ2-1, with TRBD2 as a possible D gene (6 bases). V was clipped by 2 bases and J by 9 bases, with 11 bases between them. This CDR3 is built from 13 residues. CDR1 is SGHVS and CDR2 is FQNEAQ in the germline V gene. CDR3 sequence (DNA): TGTGCCAGCAGCTTACGGAGGGATGGTGAGCAGTTCTTC. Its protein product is CASSLRRDGEQFF.

The DNA for the CDR3 is TGTGCCAGTAGTCCCGAAGCGGGGGGGGAGCAGTTCTTC. Its protein product is CASSPEAGGEQFF. The genes are TRBV19 and TRBJ2-1, with TRBD2 matching over 10 bases. Germline CDR1 and CDR2: LNHDA and SQIVND (reference sequence). Trimming removed 5 bases from V and 10 bases from J; junction bases left unmatched: 5. CDR3 length: 13 amino acids.

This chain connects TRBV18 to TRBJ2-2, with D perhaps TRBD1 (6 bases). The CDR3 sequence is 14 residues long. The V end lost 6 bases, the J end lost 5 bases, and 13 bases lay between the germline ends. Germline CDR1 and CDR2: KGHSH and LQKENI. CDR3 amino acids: CASSPEGVTGELFF. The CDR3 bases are TGTGCCAGCTCCCCCGAGGGGGTAACCGGGGAGCTGTTTTTT.

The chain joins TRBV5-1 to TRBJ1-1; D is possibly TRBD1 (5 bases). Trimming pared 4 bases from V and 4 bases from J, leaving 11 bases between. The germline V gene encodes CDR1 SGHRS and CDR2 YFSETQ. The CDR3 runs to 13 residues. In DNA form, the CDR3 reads TGCGCCAGCAGCCCTCTGGGGGGCACTGAAGCTTTCTTT. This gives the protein CASSPLGGTEAFF.

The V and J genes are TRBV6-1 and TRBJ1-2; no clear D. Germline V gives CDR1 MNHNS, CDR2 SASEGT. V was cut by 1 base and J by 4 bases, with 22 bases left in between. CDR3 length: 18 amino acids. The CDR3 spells CASSEVRSGGSVVYGYTF. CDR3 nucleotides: TGTGCCAGCAGTGAAGTAAGGTCGGGAGGCAGTGTGGTCTATGGCTACACCTTC.

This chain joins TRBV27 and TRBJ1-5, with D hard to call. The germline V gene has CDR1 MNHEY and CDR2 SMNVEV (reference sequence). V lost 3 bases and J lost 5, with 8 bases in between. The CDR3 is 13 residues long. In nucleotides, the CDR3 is TGTGCCAGCAGTTTGGGAGGGTATCAGCCCCAGCATTTT. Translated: CASSLGGYQPQHF.

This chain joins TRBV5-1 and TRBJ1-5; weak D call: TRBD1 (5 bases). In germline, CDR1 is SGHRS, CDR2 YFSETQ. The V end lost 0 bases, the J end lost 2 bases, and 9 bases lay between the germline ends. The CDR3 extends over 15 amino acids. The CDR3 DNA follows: TGCGCCAGCAGCTTGGAAGGGGTGGGCAATCAGCCCCAGCATTTT. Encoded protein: CASSLEGVGNQPQHF.

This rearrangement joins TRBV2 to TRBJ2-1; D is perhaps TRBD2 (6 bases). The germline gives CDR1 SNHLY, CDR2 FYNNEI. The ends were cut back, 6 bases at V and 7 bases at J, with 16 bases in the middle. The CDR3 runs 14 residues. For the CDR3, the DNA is TGTGCCAGCAGCGTCTCCGGGACTCCGAATGAGCAGTTCTTC. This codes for CASSVSGTPNEQFF.

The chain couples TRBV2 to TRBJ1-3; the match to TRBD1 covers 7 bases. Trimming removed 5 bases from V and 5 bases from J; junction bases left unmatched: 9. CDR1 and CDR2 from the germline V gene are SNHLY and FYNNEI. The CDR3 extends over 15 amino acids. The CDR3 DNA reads TGTGCCAGCAGTCTTAACAGGGGTGATAGAAACACCATATATTTT. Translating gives CASSLNRGDRNTIYF.

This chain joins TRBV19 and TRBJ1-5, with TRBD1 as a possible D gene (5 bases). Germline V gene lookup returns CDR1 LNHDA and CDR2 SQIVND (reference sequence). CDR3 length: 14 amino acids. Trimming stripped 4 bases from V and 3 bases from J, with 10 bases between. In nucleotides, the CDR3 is TGTGCCAGTAGTACCACAGGATTCAATCAGCCCCAGCATTTT. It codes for CASSTTGFNQPQHF.

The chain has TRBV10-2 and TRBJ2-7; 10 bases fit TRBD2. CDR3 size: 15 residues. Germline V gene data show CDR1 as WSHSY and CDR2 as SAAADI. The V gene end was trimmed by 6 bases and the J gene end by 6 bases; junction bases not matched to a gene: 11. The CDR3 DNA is TGCGCCAGCAGAAGGGGGAGCGGGGGGGCCTCCGAGCAGTACTTC. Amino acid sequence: CASRRGSGGASEQYF.

The CDR3 loop reads CASSPSGDSTDTQYF. The CDR3 bases are TGTGCCAGCAGCCCCAGCGGGGACAGCACAGATACGCAGTATTTT. The rearrangement links TRBV7-6 to TRBJ2-3; 7 bases line up with TRBD2. V was pared by 5 bases and J by 0 bases, with 5 bases of the junction left unmatched. Germline V gives CDR1 SGHVS, CDR2 FNYEAQ. The CDR3 consists of 15 residues.

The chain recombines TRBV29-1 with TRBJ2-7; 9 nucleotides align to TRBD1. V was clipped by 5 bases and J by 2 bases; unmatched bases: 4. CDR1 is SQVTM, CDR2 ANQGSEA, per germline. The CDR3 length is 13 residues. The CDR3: CSVQTGGPYEQYF. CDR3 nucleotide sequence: TGCAGCGTTCAGACAGGGGGTCCCTACGAGCAGTACTTC.